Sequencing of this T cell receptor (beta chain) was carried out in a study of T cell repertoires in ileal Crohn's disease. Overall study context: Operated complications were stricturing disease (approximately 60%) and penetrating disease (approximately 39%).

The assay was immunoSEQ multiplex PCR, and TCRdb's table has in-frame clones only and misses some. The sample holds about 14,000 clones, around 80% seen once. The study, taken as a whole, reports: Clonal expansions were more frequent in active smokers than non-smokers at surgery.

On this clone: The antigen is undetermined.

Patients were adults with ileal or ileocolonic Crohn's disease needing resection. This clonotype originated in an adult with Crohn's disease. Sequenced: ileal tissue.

DNA of the CDR3: TGTGCCAGCAGCTTGGACGCACAACGGGATGAGCAGTTCTTC. Translated: CASSLDAQRDEQFF. The chain couples TRBV5-4 to TRBJ2-1, with D uncertain. The V and J ends lost 0 bases and 8 bases respectively, with 12 bases between them. This CDR3 contains 14 residues. CDR1 and CDR2 from the germline V gene are SGHNT and YYREEE (reference sequence).